This T cell receptor beta chain was captured by sequencing in a study of regulatory dendritic cells for organ transplantation. This clone was found once. What it recognizes is unknown. Regarding the study as a whole: The most alloreactive TCR clonotypes were found in resting memory CD8+ cells. Mature dendritic cells appeared to drive more memory CD8+ clonal expansion than regulatory ones. Memory T cells were less diverse than naive, with memory CD8+ most oligoclonal.

Naive CD45RA+ and memory CD45RO+ CD4+ or CD8+ T cells were FACS-sorted. The assay was immunoSEQ multiplex PCR, and TCRdb's table has in-frame clones only and misses some. The table shows 20,000 to 25,000 clones, with 74% occurring only once. Source material: memory CD4+ T cells from blood. Documented subset: CD45RO+ memory T cells. This sequence originates from a human donor in good health.

The DNA of the CDR3 is TGTGCCATCATGGAGGGATATGGCTACACCTTC. Translated, it gives CAIMEGYGYTF. This sequence joins TRBV10-3 and TRBJ1-2, with D uncertain. The V and J ends lost 7 bases and 5 bases respectively, with 8 bases between them. CDR1 ENHRY and CDR2 SYGVKD come from the germline V gene. CDR3 length equals 11 residues.